Below, 23 T cell receptor beta chains from the same sample are listed, as sequenced in a study of shared clonotypes between healthy human individuals. Repertoires were generated with immunoSEQ multiplex PCR, while TCRdb's copy carries only in-frame clones and drops some. The table includes roughly 2,300,000 clones, just under 95% detected once. Sequencing was carried out using naive CD4+ T cells from PBMCs. Subset indicated: CD45RA+ positively selected. The receptor set was obtained from a man aged 18 to 35 in good health. Some clones in this sample may be carry-over from other donors' samples.

The chain carries TRBV30 and TRBJ1-2; TRBD1 might be the D (6 bases). V was trimmed by 3 bases and J by 4 bases, leaving 12 bases between them. In germline, CDR1 is GTSNPN, CDR2 SVGIG (reference sequence). This CDR3 contains 13 residues. This CDR3 is CAWRTGASYGYTF. The CDR3, as DNA: TGTGCCTGGAGGACAGGCGCCTCCTATGGCTACACCTTC.

This clone has just one count. The chain links TRBV4-1 to TRBJ1-5; D is possibly TRBD1 (5 bases). The CDR3 has 15 amino acids. The V end lost 4 bases, the J end lost 2 bases, and 12 bases lay between the germline ends. CDR1 is MGHRA and CDR2 is YSYEKL in the germline V gene. The CDR3 bases are TGCGCCAGCAGCCTCAGGGAGCAAGGCAATCAGCCCCAGCATTTT. Translation: CASSLREQGNQPQHF.

The rearrangement links TRBV4-1 to TRBJ2-3; D may be TRBD2 (6 bases). CDR3 length: 15 residues. Looked up from germline, CDR1 is MGHRA and CDR2 is YSYEKL. V lost 4 bases and J lost 4, with 15 bases in between. CDR3 protein: CASSLGTPNPDTQYF. The CDR3 DNA reads as TGCGCCAGCAGCCTGGGGACTCCCAACCCAGATACGCAGTATTTT.

V gene TRBV5-4 combines with J gene TRBJ2-3; D perhaps matches TRBD2 (7 bases). CDR1 is SGHNT and CDR2 is YYREEE in the germline V gene (reference sequence). The V and J ends lost 4 bases and 4 bases respectively, with 19 bases between them. The CDR3 extends over 16 amino acids. The CDR3 sequence is CASSKQLGGGADTQYF. Written as DNA, the CDR3 is TGTGCCAGCAGCAAGCAACTGGGGGGGGGCGCAGATACGCAGTATTTT.

V gene TRBV7-8 combines with J gene TRBJ1-1; D unresolved. The germline gives CDR1 SGHVS, CDR2 FQNEAQ. This CDR3 is 14 amino acids long. Trimming took off 2 bases at V and 4 bases at J, with 11 bases between the two ends. This CDR3 is CASSLMEGSTEAFF. The CDR3 DNA follows: TGTGCCAGCAGCTTAATGGAAGGAAGCACTGAAGCTTTCTTT.

The V call is TRBV2, the J call TRBJ2-5; D gene uncertain. Trimming stripped 7 bases from V and 4 bases from J, with 7 bases between. There are 11 residues in the CDR3. Germline CDR1 is SNHLY and CDR2 is FYNNEI. CDR3 residues: CASNVRETQYF. For the CDR3, the DNA is TGTGCCAGCAACGTGAGAGAGACCCAGTACTTC.

This clone was recorded once. The V and J genes are TRBV5-4 and TRBJ1-2, with 10 nucleotides matching TRBD1. Germline values: CDR1 SGHNT, CDR2 YYREEE (reference sequence). This CDR3 is built from 16 residues. V lost 0 bases, J lost 4 bases, and 6 bases stayed unmatched. This CDR3 is CASSLAGGQGIYGYTF. The CDR3 nucleotides read TGTGCCAGCAGCTTGGCCGGGGGACAGGGGATCTATGGCTACACCTTC.

As regards this clone: The same CDR3 is also encoded by other DNA sequences in this sample. The chain employs TRBV28 and TRBJ2-5, with 8 bases identical to TRBD1. The CDR3 totals 14 residues. Germline assignment: CDR1 MDHEN and CDR2 SYDVKM. Trimming at V came to 5 bases and at J to 2 bases, leaving 4 bases not matched to a gene. CDR3 residues: CASSVTGGQETQYF. The CDR3 bases are TGTGCCAGCAGTGTTACAGGGGGGCAAGAGACCCAGTACTTC.

This clone was picked up one time. The chain has TRBV11-3 and TRBJ2-1; 9 bases match TRBD2. Germline trimming cut 5 bases from V and 9 bases from J; bases unmatched to any gene: 8. The CDR3 is 14 residues long. Germline V gene lookup returns CDR1 SGHNT and CDR2 YENEEA. CDR3 sequence (DNA): TGTGCCAGCAGCGATAGGGCGGGAGGGGGTGAGCAGTTCTTC. Protein: CASSDRAGGGEQFF.

The V gene is TRBV29-1, the J gene TRBJ2-3; unclear D gene. The germline V gene has CDR1 SQVTM and CDR2 ANQGSEA. V was pared by 7 bases and J by 4 bases, with 12 bases between. This CDR3 is built from 12 residues. The CDR3 nucleotides read TGCAGCGCACTGGATGGGGCAGATACGCAGTATTTT. Its translation is CSALDGADTQYF.

This clone was seen once. The V call is TRBV6-4, the J call TRBJ2-7; 9 nucleotides agree with TRBD1. This CDR3 comprises 15 residues. V shed 7 bases, J shed 2 bases, and the junction held 9 bases outside the gene matches. Germline V lookup: CDR1 MRHNA, CDR2 SNTAGT. The CDR3, as DNA: TGTGCCAGCAACCGTCCGGGACAGGGTCCCTACGAGCAGTACTTC. As protein: CASNRPGQGPYEQYF.

V is TRBV5-1 and J is TRBJ1-1; D not resolved. CDR3 length: 15 residues. Germline-derived CDR1 and CDR2 are SGHRS and YFSETQ. V was trimmed by 0 bases and J by 3 bases, leaving 12 bases between them. CDR3 protein: CASSLAGVGYTEAFF. As DNA, the CDR3 is TGCGCCAGCAGCTTGGCTGGGGTGGGATACACTGAAGCTTTCTTT.

This rearrangement joins TRBV6-1 to TRBJ2-2; 9 bases align to TRBD2. This CDR3 contains 15 residues. Trimming at V came to 5 bases and at J to 6 bases, leaving 7 bases not matched to a gene. Germline CDR1 MNHNS, CDR2 SASEGT. Here the CDR3 DNA reads TGTGCCAGCAGTCCAGGCCTAGCGGGATCCGGGGAGCTGTTTTTT. This sequence encodes CASSPGLAGSGELFF.

CDR3 loop: CASRPLAGHTDTQYF. As DNA, the CDR3 is TGTGCCAGCAGGCCACTAGCGGGGCACACAGATACGCAGTATTTT. This sequence joins TRBV7-6 and TRBJ2-3; 10 bases map to TRBD2. Germline loops: CDR1 SGHVS, CDR2 FNYEAQ. The CDR3 is 15 amino acids. The trim removed 6 bases at V and 2 bases at J, leaving 5 bases unmatched.

This chain links TRBV30 with TRBJ1-5, with no clear D. CDR1 is GTSNPN and CDR2 is SVGIG in the germline V gene (reference sequence). The V gene lost 2 bases and the J gene lost 9 bases, with 11 bases spanning the gap. The CDR3 loop spans 12 amino acids. In DNA form, the CDR3 reads TGTGCCTGGAGTATTACCACCGGGCCCCAGCATTTT. It codes for CAWSITTGPQHF.

V usage is TRBV11-2 and J usage is TRBJ2-2; tentative D call: TRBD2 (6 bases). Germline V CDR1 and CDR2: SGHAT, FQNNGV. This CDR3 spans 16 amino acids. V lost 5 bases and J lost 7, with 20 bases in between. CDR3 region: CASSRPHFRGDGELFF. CDR3 nucleotides: TGTGCCAGCAGCCGACCCCATTTCCGCGGGGACGGGGAGCTGTTTTTT.

This chain links TRBV1 with TRBJ2-7; the table assigns TRBD2, which was not confirmed against the DNA. TRBV1 constitutes a pseudogene. The CDR3 sequence is 13 residues long. The CDR3 spells CTSSQDGGNEQYF. In DNA form, the CDR3 reads TGCACCAGCAGCCAAGACGGGGGGAACGAGCAGTACTTC.

V gene TRBV5-8 combines with J gene TRBJ1-2; TRBD1 agrees at 7 bases. Trimming took 3 bases from V and 4 from J; bases not matched to a gene: 3. Germline V gene sequence: CDR1 SGHTS, CDR2 YDEGEE. The CDR3 contains 13 residues. The CDR3 DNA reads TGTGCCAGCAGCTGGGGACAGTTCTATGGCTACACCTTC. Its translation: CASSWGQFYGYTF.

The chain recombines TRBV7-2 with TRBJ1-1; D perhaps matches TRBD1 (5 bases). Germline CDR1 reads SGHTA; CDR2 reads FQGNSA. This CDR3 comprises 15 residues. Trimming stripped 4 bases from V and 0 bases from J, with 12 bases between. CDR3 loop: CASSSPRGMNTEAFF. CDR3 in DNA: TGTGCCAGCAGCTCCCCAAGGGGTATGAACACTGAAGCTTTCTTT. Drawing the rest from reference TRBV7-2 and TRBJ1-1, the complete variable domain is GAGVSQSPSNKVTEKGKDVELRCDPISGHTALYWYRQSLGQGLEFLIYFQGNSAPDKSGLPSDRFSAERTGGSVSTLTIQRTQQEDSAVYLCASSSPRGMNTEAFFGQGTRLTVV.

The genes are TRBV28 and TRBJ1-4; maybe TRBD1 (6 bases). This CDR3 has 14 amino acids. Germline loops: CDR1 MDHEN, CDR2 SYDVKM. Trimming removed 6 bases from V and 4 bases from J, with 12 bases in between. DNA of the CDR3: TGTGCCAGCAGCACGGGGGCGGGTAATGAAAAACTGTTTTTT. It codes for CASSTGAGNEKLFF.

The CDR3 protein is CASSPYDRDVNQPQHF. Written as DNA, the CDR3 is TGTGCCAGCTCACCCTACGACAGGGACGTCAATCAGCCCCAGCATTTT. The chain recombines TRBV18 with TRBJ1-5; the match to TRBD1 covers 7 bases. V was clipped by 3 bases and J by 3 bases; unmatched bases: 8. The CDR3 is 16 residues long. Germline-derived CDR1 and CDR2 are KGHSH and LQKENI.

This chain joins TRBV5-4 and TRBJ1-1; D call uncertain. Germline CDR1 and CDR2: SGHNT and YYREEE (reference sequence). This CDR3 spans 13 amino acids. Trimming left V 2 bases short and J 4 bases short, with 9 bases between. Written as DNA, the CDR3 is TGTGCCAGCAGCTTAAACTTTCCCACTGAAGCTTTCTTT. Amino acids: CASSLNFPTEAFF.

This clone occurred once. This chain connects TRBV28 to TRBJ1-2; D unclear. The germline V and J ends were trimmed by 5 bases and 2 bases, with 12 bases remaining between them. In germline, CDR1 is MDHEN, CDR2 SYDVKM. The CDR3 is made up of 14 amino acids. The CDR3 nucleotides are TGTGCCAGCAGTCCCCGGACGTTCAACTATGGCTACACCTTC. Translated, it gives CASSPRTFNYGYTF.